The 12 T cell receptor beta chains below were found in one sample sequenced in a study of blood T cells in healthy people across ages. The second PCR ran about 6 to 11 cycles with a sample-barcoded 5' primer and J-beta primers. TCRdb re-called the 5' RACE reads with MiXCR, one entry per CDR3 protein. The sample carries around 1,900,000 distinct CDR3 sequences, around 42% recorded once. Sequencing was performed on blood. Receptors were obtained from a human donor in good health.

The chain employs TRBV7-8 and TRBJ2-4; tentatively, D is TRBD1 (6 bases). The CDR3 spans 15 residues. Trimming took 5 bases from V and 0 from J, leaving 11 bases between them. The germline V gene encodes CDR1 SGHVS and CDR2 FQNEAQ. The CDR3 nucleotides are TGTGCCAGCAGCCCACACAGGGTAGCCAAAAACATTCAGTACTTC. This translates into CASSPHRVAKNIQYF.

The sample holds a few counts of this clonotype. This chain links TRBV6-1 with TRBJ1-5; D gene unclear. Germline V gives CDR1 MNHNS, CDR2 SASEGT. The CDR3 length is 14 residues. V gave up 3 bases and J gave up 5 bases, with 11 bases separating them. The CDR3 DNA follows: TGTGCCAGCAGTGAGGGTGGCAGTTATCAGCCCCAGCATTTT. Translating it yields CASSEGGSYQPQHF.

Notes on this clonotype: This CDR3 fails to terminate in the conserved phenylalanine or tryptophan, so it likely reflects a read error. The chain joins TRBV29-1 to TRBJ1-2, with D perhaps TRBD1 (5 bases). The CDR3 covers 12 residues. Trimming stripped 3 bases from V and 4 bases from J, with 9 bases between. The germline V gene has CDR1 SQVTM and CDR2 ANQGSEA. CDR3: CSVDTGTYGYTI. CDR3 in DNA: TGCAGCGTTGATACAGGCACCTATGGCTACACCATC.

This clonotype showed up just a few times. DNA for the CDR3: TGTGCCAGTACTAACGAACGGGGGGAAAGAGGCTACACCTTC. Residues: CASTNERGERGYTF. The chain links TRBV19 to TRBJ1-2; D may be TRBD1 (5 bases). The germline V gene has CDR1 LNHDA and CDR2 SQIVND (reference sequence). The CDR3 loop spans 14 amino acids. The germline V and J ends were trimmed by 7 bases and 8 bases, with 20 bases remaining between them.

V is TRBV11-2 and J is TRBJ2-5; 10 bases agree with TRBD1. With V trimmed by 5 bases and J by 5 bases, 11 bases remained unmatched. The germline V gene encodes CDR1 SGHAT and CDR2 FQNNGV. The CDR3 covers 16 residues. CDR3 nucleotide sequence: TGTGCCAGCAGCACCCGTGACAGGGGGCCTGGGGAGACCCAGTACTTC. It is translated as CASSTRDRGPGETQYF.

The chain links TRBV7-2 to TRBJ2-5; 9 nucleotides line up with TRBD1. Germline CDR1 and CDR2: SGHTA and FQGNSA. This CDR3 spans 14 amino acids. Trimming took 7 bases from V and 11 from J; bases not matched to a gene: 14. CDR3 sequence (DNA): TGTGCCAGCACTAACAGGGGGCCTTACAATGAGCAGTACTTC. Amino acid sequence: CASTNRGPYNEQYF.

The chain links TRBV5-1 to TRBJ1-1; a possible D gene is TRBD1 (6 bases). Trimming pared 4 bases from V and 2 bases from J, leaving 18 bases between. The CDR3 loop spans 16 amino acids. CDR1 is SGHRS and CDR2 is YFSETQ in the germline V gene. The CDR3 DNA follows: TGCGCCAGCAGCCAGGGACAACGAAGGGGAAACACTGAAGCTTTCTTT. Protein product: CASSQGQRRGNTEAFF.

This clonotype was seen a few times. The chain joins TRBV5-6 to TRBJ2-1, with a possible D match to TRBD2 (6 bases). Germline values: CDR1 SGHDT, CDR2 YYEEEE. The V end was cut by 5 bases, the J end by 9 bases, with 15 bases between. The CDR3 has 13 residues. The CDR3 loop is CASSPTRSSEQFF. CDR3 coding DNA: TGTGCCAGCAGTCCGACTAGATCTAGTGAGCAGTTCTTC.

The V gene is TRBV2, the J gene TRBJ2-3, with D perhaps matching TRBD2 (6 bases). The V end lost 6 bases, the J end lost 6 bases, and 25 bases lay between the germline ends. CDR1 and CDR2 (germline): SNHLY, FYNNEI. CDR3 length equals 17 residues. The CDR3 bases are TGTGCCAGCAGAAACTCCGGGACTCACCCCGTTCTGGATACGCAGTATTTT. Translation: CASRNSGTHPVLDTQYF. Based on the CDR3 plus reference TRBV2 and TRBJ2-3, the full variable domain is EPEVTQTPSHQVTQMGQEVILRCVPISNHLYFYWYRQILGQKVEFLVSFYNNEISEKSEIFDDQFSVERPDGSNFTLKIRSTKLEDSAMYFCASRNSGTHPVLDTQYFGPGTRLTVL.

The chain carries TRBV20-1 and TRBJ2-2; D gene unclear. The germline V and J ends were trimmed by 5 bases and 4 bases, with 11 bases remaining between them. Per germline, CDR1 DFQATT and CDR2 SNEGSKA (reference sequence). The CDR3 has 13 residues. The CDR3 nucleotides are TGCAGTGCTGGAGTGGAGTTCACCGGGGAGCTGTTTTTT. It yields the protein CSAGVEFTGELFF.

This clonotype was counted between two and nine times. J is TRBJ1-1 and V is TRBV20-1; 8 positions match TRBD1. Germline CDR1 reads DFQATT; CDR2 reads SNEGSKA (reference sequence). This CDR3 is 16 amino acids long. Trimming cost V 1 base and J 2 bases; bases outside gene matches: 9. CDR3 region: CSARVGGQAHNTEAFF. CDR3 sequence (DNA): TGCAGTGCTAGAGTGGGGGGACAGGCACATAACACTGAAGCTTTCTTT.

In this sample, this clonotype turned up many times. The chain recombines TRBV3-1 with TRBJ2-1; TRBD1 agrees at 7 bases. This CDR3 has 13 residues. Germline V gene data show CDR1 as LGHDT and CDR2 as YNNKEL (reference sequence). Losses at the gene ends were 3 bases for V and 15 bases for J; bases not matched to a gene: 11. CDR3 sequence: CASSHLGTADAFF. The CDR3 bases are TGTGCCAGCAGCCACTTAGGGACAGCTGATGCGTTCTTC.